Following are 16 T cell receptor beta chains from one sample sequenced in a study of T cells in Graves' hyperthyroidism and ophthalmopathy. There were TCR beta CDR3 regions amplified from RNA transcripts. When the TCR CDR3 underwent first-round RT-PCR, the HTBI primer set was used. TCRdb passed the multiplex PCR reads through MiXCR, listing each CDR3 protein once. The sample has some 490,000 distinct CDR3 sequences, less than 25% seen once; the top ten hold roughly 49%. The sample consisted of blood. These receptors all come from a woman aged 70-85 years with Graves' ophthalmopathy.

This clonotype was observed a few times. CDR3 amino acids: CASKRNLLGQGVGTQYF. CDR3 in DNA: TGTGCCAGCAAGCGAAATCTTCTGGGACAGGGTGTTGGGACCCAGTACTTC. This chain uses TRBV11-2 with TRBJ2-5, with 9 bases aligning to TRBD1. V shed 7 bases, J shed 7 bases, and the junction held 19 bases outside the gene matches. The CDR3 runs to 17 residues. Germline assignment: CDR1 SGHAT and CDR2 FQNNGV. Full variable domain (remainder filled in from reference TRBV11-2 and TRBJ2-5): EAGVAQSPRYKIIEKRQSVAFWCNPISGHATLYWYQQILGQGPKLLIQFQNNGVVDDSQLPKDRFSAERLKGVDSTLKIQPAKLEDSAVYLCASKRNLLGQGVGTQYFGPGTRLLVL.

This clonotype has a handful of counts. The genes are TRBV7-3 and TRBJ2-2; 10 bases line up with TRBD2. With V trimmed by 5 bases and J by 5 bases, 8 bases remained unmatched. The germline gives CDR1 SGHTA, CDR2 FQGTGA. The length of the CDR3 is 16 residues. This CDR3 reads CASSPVAGGRTGELFF. Written as DNA, the CDR3 is TGTGCCAGCAGCCCAGTAGCGGGAGGACGGACCGGGGAGCTGTTTTTT.

This clonotype was seen at least ten times. The CDR3 DNA follows: TGTGCCTGGAGTGTAAAAAGCGCAACTAATGAAAAACTGTTTTTT. Its protein product is CAWSVKSATNEKLFF. The chain carries TRBV30 and TRBJ1-4; the D is unclear. The CDR3 is 15 residues long. CDR1 is GTSNPN and CDR2 is SVGIG in the germline V gene (reference sequence). The V end was cut by 0 bases, the J end by 0 bases, with 8 bases between. Full variable domain (outside the CDR3, taken from reference TRBV30 and TRBJ1-4): SQTIHQWPATLVQPVGSPLSLECTVEGTSNPNLYWYRQAAGRGLQLLFYSVGIGQISSEVPQNLSASRPQDRQFILSSKKLLLSDSGFYLCAWSVKSATNEKLFFGSGTQLSVL.

The table lists this clonotype with a few counts. The CDR3 protein is CSVSETGAYGYTF. The CDR3 DNA follows: TGCAGCGTTTCTGAGACAGGGGCCTATGGCTACACCTTC. The chain has TRBV29-1 and TRBJ1-2; 8 nucleotides line up with TRBD1. Germline V gene lookup returns CDR1 SQVTM and CDR2 ANQGSEA. The V gene end was trimmed by 5 bases and the J gene end by 4 bases; junction bases not matched to a gene: 6. CDR3 length: 13 residues.

This chain connects TRBV27 to TRBJ1-4, with D possibly being TRBD1 (6 bases). The CDR3 contains 15 residues. CDR1 and CDR2 (germline): MNHEY, SMNVEV (reference sequence). V lost 10 bases to trimming and J lost 3 bases, with 18 bases between them. This CDR3 is CATTPRGRPNEKLFF. DNA for the CDR3: TGTGCCACCACACCCCGGGGGCGACCTAATGAAAAACTGTTTTTT.

J is TRBJ2-2 and V is TRBV3-1; D gene uncertain. Germline values: CDR1 LGHDT, CDR2 YNNKEL (reference sequence). The ends were cut back, 0 bases at V and 0 bases at J, with 14 bases in the middle. The CDR3 runs to 18 residues. The CDR3, as DNA: TGTGCCAGCAGCCAAGATCCGCCGTTTGCTACGAACACCGGGGAGCTGTTTTTT. Protein sequence: CASSQDPPFATNTGELFF. Variable domain in full (rest from reference TRBV3-1 and TRBJ2-2): DTAVSQTPKYLVTQMGNDKSIKCEQNLGHDTMYWYKQDSKKFLKIMFSYNNKELIINETVPNRFSPKSPDKAHLNLHINSLELGDSAVYFCASSQDPPFATNTGELFFGEGSRLTVL.

V gene TRBV20-1 combines with J gene TRBJ2-1, with D unclear. The CDR3 loop spans 11 amino acids. Germline assignment: CDR1 DFQATT and CDR2 SNEGSKA (reference sequence). Trimming took 7 bases from V and 4 from J, leaving 8 bases between them. CDR3: CSVPAYNEQFF. The DNA for the CDR3 is TGCAGTGTCCCAGCTTACAATGAGCAGTTCTTC.

This clonotype was seen more than once but under ten times. This chain uses TRBV19 with TRBJ2-5; D ambiguous. CDR1 is LNHDA and CDR2 is SQIVND in the germline V gene (reference sequence). Deletions cut 3 bases from V and 5 bases from J, with 13 bases between. This CDR3 spans 14 amino acids. The CDR3 here is CASSISAFRETQYF. Written as DNA, the CDR3 is TGTGCCAGTAGTATTTCAGCATTCCGGGAGACCCAGTACTTC.

At least ten counts were recorded for this clonotype. V is TRBV28 and J is TRBJ2-1; D gene uncertain. The germline gives CDR1 MDHEN, CDR2 SYDVKM. The CDR3 is 11 amino acids. V dropped 4 bases and J dropped 4 bases, with 2 bases sitting between them. CDR3 in DNA: TGTGCCAGCAGTTGGTACAATGAGCAGTTCTTC. It translates to CASSWYNEQFF.

This clonotype was seen a handful of times. CDR3 in DNA: TGCAGCGTGGACCCGGGACAGGGGAACACCATATATTTT. Amino acid sequence: CSVDPGQGNTIYF. The chain joins TRBV29-1 to TRBJ1-3, with 10 nucleotides matching TRBD1. The germline V gene has CDR1 SQVTM and CDR2 ANQGSEA. This CDR3 spans 13 amino acids. Trimming took 6 bases from V and 7 from J; bases not matched to a gene: 6.

This clonotype was seen more than once but under ten times. The chain employs TRBV2 and TRBJ2-3, with 7 bases identical to TRBD1. V dropped 2 bases and J dropped 4; count of bases not matched to a gene: 12. Per germline, CDR1 SNHLY and CDR2 FYNNEI. This CDR3 contains 17 residues. The CDR3 reads CASSEYLGQQHPDTQYF. In nucleotides, the CDR3 is TGTGCCAGCAGTGAATATTTGGGACAGCAACATCCAGATACGCAGTATTTT.

This clonotype was seen more than once but under ten times. This chain uses TRBV6-1 with TRBJ2-5, with 8 positions matching TRBD1. This CDR3 spans 11 amino acids. V shed 7 bases, J shed 13 bases, and the junction held 8 bases outside the gene matches. From germline, CDR1 is MNHNS and CDR2 SASEGT. CDR3 amino acids: CASKAGGLGYF. The CDR3 DNA follows: TGTGCCAGCAAGGCAGGGGGCCTCGGGTACTTC.

The sample holds many counts of this clonotype. The chain links TRBV7-2 to TRBJ2-2; D possibly matches TRBD1 or TRBD2 (6 bases each). Germline V gene sequence: CDR1 SGHTA, CDR2 FQGNSA. Between the trimmed V and J ends, which lost 5 bases and 7 bases, there was a span of 17 bases. The CDR3 extends over 15 amino acids. This CDR3 reads CASSLLWGRGGELFF. For the CDR3, the DNA is TGTGCCAGCAGCCTGCTATGGGGGCGGGGCGGGGAGCTGTTTTTT.

In its sample, this clonotype was seen once. V usage is TRBV2 and J usage is TRBJ2-3, with D perhaps TRBD1 (5 bases). TRBJ1-5 matches the DNA end more closely, so the J call is doubtful. The CDR3 is 13 residues long. From germline, CDR1 is SNHLY and CDR2 FYNNEI. The CDR3 region has the DNA TGTGCCACCAGCAGTGAATGGGGGAATACGCAGCATTTT. Translating it yields CATSSEWGNTQHF.

The chain is built from TRBV30 and TRBJ1-1; no reliable D call. Germline CDR1 GTSNPN, CDR2 SVGIG (reference sequence). With 4 bases removed from V and 3 bases from J, the gap between germline ends came to 15 bases. This CDR3 is built from 14 residues. For the CDR3, the DNA is TGTGCCTGGATGGGAAAGGGTGGGCACACTGAAGCTTTCTTT. It translates to CAWMGKGGHTEAFF.

This clonotype has a count of ten or more. V and J are TRBV28 and TRBJ2-1; 10 bases line up with TRBD2. Germline values: CDR1 MDHEN, CDR2 SYDVKM. This CDR3 region has 17 residues. V gave up 4 bases and J gave up 3 bases; unmatched junction bases: 9. For the CDR3, the DNA is TGTGCCAGCAGTTCCCGTCTAGCGGGAGCCTACTACAATGAGCAGTTCTTC. Translation: CASSSRLAGAYYNEQFF.